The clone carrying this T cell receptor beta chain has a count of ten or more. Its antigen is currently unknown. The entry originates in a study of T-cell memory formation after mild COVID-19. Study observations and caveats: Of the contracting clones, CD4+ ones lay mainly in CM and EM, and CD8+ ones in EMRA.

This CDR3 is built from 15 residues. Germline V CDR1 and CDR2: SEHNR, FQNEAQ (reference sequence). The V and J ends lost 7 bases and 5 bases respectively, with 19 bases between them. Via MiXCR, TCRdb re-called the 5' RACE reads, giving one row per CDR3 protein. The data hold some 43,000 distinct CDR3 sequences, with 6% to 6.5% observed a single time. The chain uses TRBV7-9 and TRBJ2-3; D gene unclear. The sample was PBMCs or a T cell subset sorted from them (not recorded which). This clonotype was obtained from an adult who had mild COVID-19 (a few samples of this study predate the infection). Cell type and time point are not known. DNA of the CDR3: TGTGCCAGCACCCCTGGGGATGCTGGTATAGATACGCAGTATTTT. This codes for CASTPGDAGIDTQYF.